This T cell receptor (beta chain) was observed in a study of blood T cell repertoires in COVID-19. The overall study: Samples representing acute and convalescent COVID-19 were sourced from the United States, Italy and Spain. The cDNA or gDNA used as material had been derived from T cells, B-cell-depleted T cells, or PBMCs.

There are 16 residues in the CDR3. Germline CDR1 is SGDLS and CDR2 is YYNGEE. Trimming removed 0 bases from V and 4 bases from J, with 16 bases in between. Using immunoSEQ multiplex PCR, the repertoire was profiled, and TCRdb retains in-frame clones only, with some absent. This sample has approximately 50,000 clones, with approximately 82% found just once. Material: peripheral blood. The clonotype was recovered from a human donor in a cohort sampled during active COVID-19. The J gene is TRBJ1-1, the V gene TRBV9; D might be TRBD1 (5 bases). CDR3 amino acids: CASSVVTPGLSTEAFF. The CDR3 nucleotides read TGTGCCAGCAGCGTAGTAACCCCAGGGTTATCCACTGAAGCTTTCTTT.